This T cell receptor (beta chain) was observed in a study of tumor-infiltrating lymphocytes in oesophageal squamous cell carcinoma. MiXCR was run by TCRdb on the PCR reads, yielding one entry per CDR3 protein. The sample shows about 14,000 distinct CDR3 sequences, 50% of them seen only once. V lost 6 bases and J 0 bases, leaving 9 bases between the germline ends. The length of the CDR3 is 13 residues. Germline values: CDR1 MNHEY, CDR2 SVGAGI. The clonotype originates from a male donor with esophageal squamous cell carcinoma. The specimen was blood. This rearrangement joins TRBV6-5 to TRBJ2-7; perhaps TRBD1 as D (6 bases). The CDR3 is CASSKGVSYEQYF. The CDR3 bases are TGTGCCAGCAGCAAGGGGGTCTCCTACGAGCAGTACTTC.